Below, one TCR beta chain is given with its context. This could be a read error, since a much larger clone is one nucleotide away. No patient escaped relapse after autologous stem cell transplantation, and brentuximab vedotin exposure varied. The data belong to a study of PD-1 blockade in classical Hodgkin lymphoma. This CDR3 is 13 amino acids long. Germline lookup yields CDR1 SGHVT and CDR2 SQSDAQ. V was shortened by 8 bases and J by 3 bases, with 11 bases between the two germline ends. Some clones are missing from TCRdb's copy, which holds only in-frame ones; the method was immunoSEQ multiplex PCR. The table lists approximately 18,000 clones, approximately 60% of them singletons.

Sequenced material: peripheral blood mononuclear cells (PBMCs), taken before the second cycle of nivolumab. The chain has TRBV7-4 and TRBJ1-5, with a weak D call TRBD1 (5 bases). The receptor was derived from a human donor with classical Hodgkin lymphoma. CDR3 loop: CASGRGNNQPQHF. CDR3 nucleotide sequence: TGTGCCAGCGGGAGGGGTAACAATCAGCCCCAGCATTTT.